This passage covers 5 T cell receptor beta chains from one sample sequenced in a study of OX40 agonist ivuxolimab in advanced cancers. Produced via immunoSEQ multiplex PCR; TCRdb's table is partial and in-frame only. The sample consists of roughly 71,000 clones, 88% of them appearing once. This specimen consisted of CD4+ or CD8+ T cells sorted from blood, obtained in a trial of the OX40 agonist ivuxolimab. The receptors were sampled from an adult with an advanced solid tumor such as melanoma, head and neck, liver or kidney cancer.

The chain recombines TRBV2 with TRBJ1-1; D is possibly TRBD1 (5 bases). V was shortened by 1 base and J by 7 bases, with 13 bases between the two germline ends. The V gene's germline CDR1 is SNHLY and CDR2 FYNNEI. The CDR3 has 14 amino acids. The CDR3 protein is CASSEVGPEGEAFF. The CDR3 bases are TGTGCCAGCAGTGAAGTGGGGCCGGAGGGTGAAGCTTTCTTT.

The V and J genes are TRBV7-8 and TRBJ2-3; TRBD1 might be the D (5 bases). The CDR3 contains 14 residues. Germline V gene lookup returns CDR1 SGHVS and CDR2 FQNEAQ. The ends were cut back, 5 bases at V and 5 bases at J, with 14 bases in the middle. The CDR3 nucleotides read TGTGCCAGCAGCCCAGTCCCAGGGCAAGATACGCAGTATTTT. Translation: CASSPVPGQDTQYF.

The J gene is TRBJ2-3, the V gene TRBV7-3, with TRBD1 matching over 8 bases. In germline, CDR1 is SGHTA, CDR2 FQGTGA. This CDR3 is 13 amino acids long. V was pared by 6 bases and J by 4 bases, with 3 bases of the junction left unmatched. The CDR3 sequence is CASSRTGPDTQYF. Here the CDR3 DNA reads TGTGCCAGCAGTCGGACAGGGCCAGATACGCAGTATTTT.

This clone showed up just a few times. V and J are TRBV18 and TRBJ1-5; D not resolved. This CDR3 is built from 14 residues. With 2 bases removed from V and 0 bases from J, the gap between germline ends came to 5 bases. CDR1 is KGHSH, CDR2 LQKENI, per germline. The CDR3 region has the DNA TGTGCCAGCTCACCAGAGAGTAGCAATCAGCCCCAGCATTTT. Its protein product is CASSPESSNQPQHF. The variable domain in full, completed from reference TRBV18 and TRBJ1-5, reads NAGVMQNPRHLVRRRGQEARLRCSPMKGHSHVYWYRQLPEEGLKFMVYLQKENIIDESGMPKERFSAEFPKEGPSILRIQQVVRGDSAAYFCASSPESSNQPQHFGDGTRLSIL.

Worth noting for this clone: This sample also contains other DNA sequences that code for the same CDR3. The rearrangement links TRBV7-3 to TRBJ2-3; D possibly corresponds to TRBD2 (5 bases). The germline V gene encodes CDR1 SGHTA and CDR2 FQGTGA. V was pared by 1 base and J by 4 bases, with 6 bases between. CDR3 length: 13 amino acids. CDR3 in DNA: TGTGCCAGCAGCTTAAATAGCGCAGATACGCAGTATTTT. It encodes CASSLNSADTQYF.